This T cell receptor (beta chain) was observed in a study of beta chain features in type 1 diabetes. Expressed TCRB transcripts got sequenced, as all isolated RNA was reverse transcribed. This table comes from immunoSEQ multiplex PCR, and its TCRdb copy is limited to in-frame clones, with some not included. The repertoire consists of about 290,000 clones, with approximately 8% occurring once and the leading ten covering over 0.8%. A note on this clone: Relative to the germline gene, one junction end is altered; a read error may explain this. Additional DNA sequences in this sample encode the identical CDR3.

CDR3 length: 14 amino acids. Germline-derived CDR1 and CDR2 are MGHRA and YSYEKL. The TCR was taken from a young woman in good health. Material: central memory CD4+ T cells from blood. The rearrangement joins TRBV4-1 to TRBJ2-3; unclear D gene. The CDR3 here is CASSQDEVVDTQYF. Here the CDR3 DNA reads TGTGCCAGCAGCCAAGATGAGGTGGTTGATACGCAGTATTTT.